Sequencing of this TCR beta chain was carried out in a study of blood T cell repertoires in COVID-19. Turning to the study itself: Sources were T cells, B-cell-depleted T cells, or PBMCs; the material itself was cDNA or gDNA.

The CDR3 extends over 15 amino acids. Germline CDR1 reads MNHEY; CDR2 reads SMNVEV (reference sequence). V gave up 3 bases and J gave up 4 bases; unmatched junction bases: 4. Profiled with immunoSEQ multiplex PCR; TCRdb holds only in-frame clones, not every one. The table has roughly 230,000 clones, about 82% seen once. This clone was detected only once. The V call is TRBV27, the J call TRBJ1-3; TRBD1 matches 9 bases. Sequencing input: peripheral blood. The clonotype was recovered from a man aged 50-59 years with COVID-19, enrolled during active disease. For the CDR3, the DNA is TGTGCCAGCAGTTTGGGGACAGGGTCGGGAAACACCATATATTTT. This codes for CASSLGTGSGNTIYF.